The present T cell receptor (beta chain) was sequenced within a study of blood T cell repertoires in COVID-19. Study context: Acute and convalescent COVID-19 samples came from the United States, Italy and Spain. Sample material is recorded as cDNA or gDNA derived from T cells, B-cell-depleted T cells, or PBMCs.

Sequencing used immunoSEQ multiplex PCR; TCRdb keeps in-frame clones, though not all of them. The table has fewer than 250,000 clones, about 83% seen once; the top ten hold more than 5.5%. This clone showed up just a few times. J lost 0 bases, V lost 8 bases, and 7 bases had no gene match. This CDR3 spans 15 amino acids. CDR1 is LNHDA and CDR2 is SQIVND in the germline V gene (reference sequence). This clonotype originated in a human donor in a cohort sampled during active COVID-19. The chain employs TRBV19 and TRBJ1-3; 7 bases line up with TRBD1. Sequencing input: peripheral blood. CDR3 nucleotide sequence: TGTGCCAGTTTTACAGGGGCACACTCTGGAAACACCATATATTTT. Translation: CASFTGAHSGNTIYF.